This entry describes one T cell receptor (beta chain). Its antigen is not known. These data are taken from a study of OX40 agonist ivuxolimab in advanced cancers. In the study overall: At 0.01 to 10 mg/kg, ivuxolimab was administered intravenously to patients every 2 weeks. Study observations and caveats: The CD4+ and CD8+ T cells in the blood had expanded clonally by week 6 at 0.1 to 3.0 mg/kg.

Some clones are missing from TCRdb's copy, which holds only in-frame ones; the method was immunoSEQ multiplex PCR. Of around 15,000 clones listed, about 88% are singletons. This CDR3 region has 16 residues. With V trimmed by 0 bases and J by 7 bases, 9 bases remained unmatched. CDR1 and CDR2 (germline): MNHEY, SMNVEV (reference sequence). The specimen comprised CD4+ or CD8+ T cells sorted from blood, sampled in a trial of the OX40 agonist ivuxolimab. The V and J genes are TRBV27 and TRBJ2-7; 10 bases line up with TRBD1. The sequence was collected from an adult with an advanced solid tumor such as melanoma, head and neck, liver or kidney cancer. CDR3: CASSLSTGQGIREQYF. Here the CDR3 DNA reads TGTGCCAGCAGTTTATCGACGGGACAGGGGATTAGGGAGCAGTACTTC.